A selection of T cell receptor beta chains follows, all from one sample in a study of spatial heterogeneity in lung cancer. TCRdb itself ran the 5' RACE reads through MiXCR, one entry per CDR3 protein. The repertoire consists of 95,000 to 120,000 distinct CDR3 sequences, with about 10% occurring once and the leading ten covering approximately 24%. Source: PBMCs, taken at follow-up. These receptors all come from a female donor with early-stage non-small cell lung cancer. Both conserved end residues are part of each CDR3. Fields, in order: J gene, clone size, D gene, V gene, CDR3 protein, CDR3 DNA. A D gene is named only where the DNA matches it firmly. The size entry is marked missing in some rows and otherwise reads once, few, many or a size class.

J gene: TRBJ2-5; clone size: few; D gene: -; V gene: TRBV2; CDR3 protein: CASKRASALETQYF; CDR3 DNA: TGTGCCAGCAAGCGGGCATCGGCATTAGAGACCCAGTACTTC
J gene: TRBJ1-1; clone size: many; D gene: -; V gene: TRBV29-1; CDR3 protein: CSVVGGSLNTEAFF; CDR3 DNA: TGCAGCGTTGTAGGCGGGTCCTTGAACACTGAAGCTTTCTTT
J gene: TRBJ1-1; clone size: many; D gene: -; V gene: TRBV29-1; CDR3 protein: CSVETRVNTEAFF; CDR3 DNA: TGCAGCGTTGAAACCAGGGTGAACACTGAAGCTTTCTTT
J gene: TRBJ2-3; clone size: few; D gene: TRBD1; V gene: TRBV2; CDR3 protein: CASRDRGAGDTQYF; CDR3 DNA: TGTGCCAGCAGGGACAGGGGTGCAGGCGATACGCAGTATTTT
J gene: TRBJ1-1; clone size: few; D gene: -; V gene: TRBV18; CDR3 protein: CASSPTSGDEAFF; CDR3 DNA: TGTGCCAGCTCACCCACCTCAGGAGATGAAGCTTTCTTT
J gene: TRBJ2-3; clone size: -; D gene: -; V gene: TRBV20-1; CDR3 protein: CSAPQIGNTQYF; CDR3 DNA: TGCAGTGCTCCCCAAATCGGGAATACGCAGTATTTT
J gene: TRBJ2-7; clone size: -; D gene: TRBD2; V gene: TRBV20-1; CDR3 protein: CSARLAGENYEQYF; CDR3 DNA: TGCAGTGCTAGACTAGCGGGAGAAAACTACGAGCAGTACTTC
J gene: TRBJ2-3; clone size: few; D gene: TRBD2; V gene: TRBV7-9; CDR3 protein: CASSLETSGSRTDTQYF; CDR3 DNA: TGTGCCAGCAGCTTAGAAACTAGCGGGAGTCGGACAGATACGCAGTATTTT
J gene: TRBJ2-2; clone size: -; D gene: -; V gene: TRBV18; CDR3 protein: CASSPRRADTGELFF; CDR3 DNA: TGTGCCAGCTCACCTCGACGAGCGGACACCGGGGAGCTGTTTTTT
J gene: TRBJ1-5; clone size: many; D gene: -; V gene: TRBV27; CDR3 protein: CASSFAGRGTQHF; CDR3 DNA: TGTGCCAGCAGTTTTGCGGGGCGCGGTACCCAGCATTTT
J gene: TRBJ2-2; clone size: -; D gene: -; V gene: TRBV20-1; CDR3 protein: CSARPPRREPTGELFF; CDR3 DNA: TGCAGTGCTAGACCCCCGAGACGGGAGCCCACCGGGGAGCTGTTTTTT
J gene: TRBJ1-5; clone size: -; D gene: -; V gene: TRBV5-1; CDR3 protein: CASRGQPNQPQHF; CDR3 DNA: TGCGCCAGCAGAGGACAGCCCAATCAGCCCCAGCATTTT
J gene: TRBJ1-4; clone size: many; D gene: -; V gene: TRBV29-1; CDR3 protein: CSVEEREKLFF; CDR3 DNA: TGCAGCGTTGAAGAAAGAGAAAAACTGTTTTTT
J gene: TRBJ1-5; clone size: few; D gene: -; V gene: TRBV21-1; CDR3 protein: CATIQRRTGSGNQPQHF; CDR3 DNA: TGTGCCACAATACAAAGAAGGACAGGGAGTGGGAATCAGCCCCAGCATTTT
J gene: TRBJ2-3; clone size: few; D gene: TRBD2; V gene: TRBV5-1; CDR3 protein: CASSFGAGATQYF; CDR3 DNA: TGCGCCAGCAGCTTCGGCGCGGGAGCTACGCAGTATTTT
J gene: TRBJ2-2; clone size: -; D gene: -; V gene: TRBV6-4; CDR3 protein: CASSKDGELFF; CDR3 DNA: TGTGCCAGCAGTAAGGACGGGGAGCTGTTTTTT
J gene: TRBJ1-5; clone size: many; D gene: TRBD1; V gene: TRBV5-5; CDR3 protein: CASSLTGGAGQPQHF; CDR3 DNA: TGTGCCAGCAGCTTGACAGGGGGCGCGGGTCAGCCCCAGCATTTT
J gene: TRBJ2-1; clone size: -; D gene: TRBD2; V gene: TRBV28; CDR3 protein: CASSIGLAGGSSYNEQFF; CDR3 DNA: TGTGCCAGCAGTATAGGACTAGCGGGAGGAAGCTCCTACAATGAGCAGTTCTTC
J gene: TRBJ1-3; clone size: many; D gene: TRBD1; V gene: TRBV12-3/TRBV12-4; CDR3 protein: CASSLETGALSGNTIYF; CDR3 DNA: TGTGCCAGCAGTTTAGAGACAGGGGCCCTCTCTGGAAACACCATATATTTT
J gene: TRBJ1-5; clone size: many; D gene: -; V gene: TRBV6-5; CDR3 protein: CASSSRVDNQPQHF; CDR3 DNA: TGTGCCAGCAGTTCCAGGGTCGACAATCAGCCCCAGCATTTT
J gene: TRBJ2-2; clone size: -; D gene: -; V gene: TRBV10-1; CDR3 protein: CASRGDTGELFF; CDR3 DNA: TGCGCCAGCAGAGGGGACACCGGGGAGCTGTTTTTT
J gene: TRBJ2-7; clone size: -; D gene: TRBD2; V gene: TRBV5-1; CDR3 protein: CASSLGASGPSYEQYF; CDR3 DNA: TGCGCCAGCAGCTTGGGGGCTAGCGGGCCATCCTACGAGCAGTACTTC
J gene: TRBJ1-1; clone size: many; D gene: -; V gene: TRBV12-3/TRBV12-4; CDR3 protein: CASSLVLGVTEAFF; CDR3 DNA: TGTGCCAGCAGTTTAGTTCTAGGTGTCACTGAAGCTTTCTTT
J gene: TRBJ2-5; clone size: -; D gene: -; V gene: TRBV6-2/TRBV6-3; CDR3 protein: CASKNGKGEETQYF; CDR3 DNA: TGTGCCAGCAAGAATGGGAAGGGAGAAGAGACCCAGTACTTC
J gene: TRBJ1-5; clone size: -; D gene: TRBD1; V gene: TRBV20-1; CDR3 protein: CSASTDRGNQPQHF; CDR3 DNA: TGCAGTGCTAGTACCGACAGGGGGAATCAGCCCCAGCATTTT
J gene: TRBJ2-7; clone size: -; D gene: -; V gene: TRBV18; CDR3 protein: CASSPDRTYEQYF; CDR3 DNA: TGTGCCAGCTCTCCGGACCGAACCTACGAGCAGTACTTC
J gene: TRBJ1-2; clone size: few; D gene: -; V gene: TRBV28; CDR3 protein: CASTRGRGYTF; CDR3 DNA: TGTGCCAGCACGCGGGGCCGGGGCTACACCTTC
J gene: TRBJ1-2; clone size: many; D gene: TRBD1; V gene: TRBV5-6; CDR3 protein: CASSLGQGDYGYTF; CDR3 DNA: TGTGCCAGCAGCTTGGGACAGGGAGACTATGGCTACACCTTC
J gene: TRBJ1-2; clone size: -; D gene: -; V gene: TRBV28; CDR3 protein: CASSLPGHVNYGYTF; CDR3 DNA: TGTGCCAGCAGTTTACCAGGACATGTCAACTATGGCTACACCTTC
J gene: TRBJ1-5; clone size: few; D gene: TRBD1; V gene: TRBV28; CDR3 protein: CASRQGEASNQPQHF; CDR3 DNA: TGTGCCAGCAGACAGGGGGAAGCTAGCAATCAGCCCCAGCATTTT
J gene: TRBJ1-6; clone size: -; D gene: -; V gene: TRBV7-8; CDR3 protein: CASSLGTEISPLHF; CDR3 DNA: TGTGCCAGCAGCTTAGGGACAGAGATCTCACCCCTCCACTTT
J gene: TRBJ2-2; clone size: few; D gene: -; V gene: TRBV29-1; CDR3 protein: CSVDLGDTGELFF; CDR3 DNA: TGCAGCGTTGACCTGGGTGACACCGGGGAGCTGTTTTTT
J gene: TRBJ2-1; clone size: many; D gene: TRBD2; V gene: TRBV29-1; CDR3 protein: CSVATSGSRNEQFF; CDR3 DNA: TGCAGCGTCGCTACTAGCGGGAGTAGGAATGAGCAGTTCTTC
J gene: TRBJ1-6; clone size: -; D gene: TRBD1; V gene: TRBV12-3/TRBV12-4; CDR3 protein: CAIRGSPNNSPLHF; CDR3 DNA: TGTGCCATCAGGGGGTCTCCAAATAATTCACCCCTCCACTTT
J gene: TRBJ2-7; clone size: many; D gene: -; V gene: TRBV10-3; CDR3 protein: CAISADSSYEQYF; CDR3 DNA: TGTGCCATCAGTGCCGACAGTTCCTACGAGCAGTACTTC
J gene: TRBJ2-6; clone size: -; D gene: -; V gene: TRBV28; CDR3 protein: CASSSQGHSGANVLTF; CDR3 DNA: TGTGCCAGCAGCTCGCAGGGGCACTCTGGGGCCAACGTCCTGACTTTC
J gene: TRBJ2-7; clone size: few; D gene: TRBD2; V gene: TRBV19; CDR3 protein: CASSWSSGTYEQYF; CDR3 DNA: TGTGCCAGTAGTTGGTCTAGCGGGACTTACGAGCAGTACTTC
J gene: TRBJ2-5; clone size: few; D gene: -; V gene: TRBV27; CDR3 protein: CASSDRFSGPARVETQYF; CDR3 DNA: TGTGCCAGCAGCGATCGCTTCTCCGGGCCGGCGAGGGTAGAGACCCAGTACTTC
J gene: TRBJ1-1; clone size: -; D gene: -; V gene: TRBV18; CDR3 protein: CASSRSARNTEAFF; CDR3 DNA: TGTGCCAGCTCACGCAGCGCCAGGAACACTGAAGCTTTCTTT
J gene: TRBJ2-7; clone size: few; D gene: -; V gene: TRBV9; CDR3 protein: CASSGRVKGQYF; CDR3 DNA: TGTGCCAGCAGCGGGAGAGTCAAAGGGCAGTACTTC
J gene: TRBJ1-2; clone size: few; D gene: -; V gene: TRBV28; CDR3 protein: CASNSGHPPNYGYTF; CDR3 DNA: TGTGCCAGCAACTCGGGACACCCCCCTAACTATGGCTACACCTTC
J gene: TRBJ1-4; clone size: few; D gene: TRBD1; V gene: TRBV6-6; CDR3 protein: CASSPGQAGREKLFF; CDR3 DNA: TGTGCCAGCAGCCCCGGACAGGCCGGTCGTGAAAAACTGTTTTTT
J gene: TRBJ1-1; clone size: -; D gene: -; V gene: TRBV7-9; CDR3 protein: CASSGSGAMNTEAFF; CDR3 DNA: TGTGCCAGCAGCGGATCAGGGGCTATGAACACTGAAGCTTTCTTT
J gene: TRBJ2-3; clone size: few; D gene: TRBD2; V gene: TRBV6-6; CDR3 protein: CATRSRLAQDTQYF; CDR3 DNA: TGTGCCACCCGCTCGAGACTAGCGCAAGATACGCAGTATTTT
J gene: TRBJ2-1; clone size: -; D gene: -; V gene: TRBV28; CDR3 protein: CASRLQGGLNNEQFF; CDR3 DNA: TGTGCCAGCCGTTTACAAGGGGGACTTAACAATGAGCAGTTCTTC
J gene: TRBJ2-4; clone size: -; D gene: TRBD2; V gene: TRBV4-1; CDR3 protein: CASSRVAGLAKNIQYF; CDR3 DNA: TGCGCCAGCAGCAGAGTAGCGGGGTTAGCCAAAAACATTCAGTACTTC
J gene: TRBJ1-1; clone size: -; D gene: -; V gene: TRBV19; CDR3 protein: CASSSGIPGGRTEAFF; CDR3 DNA: TGTGCCAGTAGTTCGGGGATCCCTGGGGGGCGGACTGAAGCTTTCTTT
J gene: TRBJ1-2; clone size: -; D gene: TRBD1; V gene: TRBV12-3/TRBV12-4; CDR3 protein: CASSADRGIYGYTF; CDR3 DNA: TGTGCCAGCAGTGCCGACAGGGGGATCTATGGCTACACCTTC
J gene: TRBJ1-5; clone size: many; D gene: -; V gene: TRBV12-3/TRBV12-4; CDR3 protein: CASSFSRSNQPQHF; CDR3 DNA: TGTGCCAGCAGTTTTAGCAGAAGCAATCAGCCCCAGCATTTT
J gene: TRBJ2-1; clone size: few; D gene: TRBD2; V gene: TRBV7-8; CDR3 protein: CASSLVLAGGLNEQFF; CDR3 DNA: TGTGCCAGCAGCTTAGTTCTGGCGGGAGGCTTGAATGAGCAGTTCTTC
J gene: TRBJ2-7; clone size: few; D gene: -; V gene: TRBV6-5; CDR3 protein: CASRTSQGGSYEQYF; CDR3 DNA: TGTGCCAGCAGAACAAGCCAGGGGGGCTCCTACGAGCAGTACTTC
J gene: TRBJ2-5; clone size: few; D gene: TRBD2; V gene: TRBV5-1; CDR3 protein: CASSLAPGGPETQYF; CDR3 DNA: TGCGCCAGCAGCTTGGCTCCGGGAGGGCCTGAGACCCAGTACTTC
J gene: TRBJ2-4; clone size: -; D gene: TRBD1; V gene: TRBV5-1; CDR3 protein: CASSLAGQGSAKNIQYF; CDR3 DNA: TGCGCCAGCAGCTTGGCGGGACAGGGATCAGCCAAAAACATTCAGTACTTC
J gene: TRBJ2-3; clone size: many; D gene: TRBD2; V gene: TRBV20-1; CDR3 protein: CSAARSGRAGTDTQYF; CDR3 DNA: TGCAGTGCAGCCCGTAGCGGGAGAGCCGGCACAGATACGCAGTATTTT